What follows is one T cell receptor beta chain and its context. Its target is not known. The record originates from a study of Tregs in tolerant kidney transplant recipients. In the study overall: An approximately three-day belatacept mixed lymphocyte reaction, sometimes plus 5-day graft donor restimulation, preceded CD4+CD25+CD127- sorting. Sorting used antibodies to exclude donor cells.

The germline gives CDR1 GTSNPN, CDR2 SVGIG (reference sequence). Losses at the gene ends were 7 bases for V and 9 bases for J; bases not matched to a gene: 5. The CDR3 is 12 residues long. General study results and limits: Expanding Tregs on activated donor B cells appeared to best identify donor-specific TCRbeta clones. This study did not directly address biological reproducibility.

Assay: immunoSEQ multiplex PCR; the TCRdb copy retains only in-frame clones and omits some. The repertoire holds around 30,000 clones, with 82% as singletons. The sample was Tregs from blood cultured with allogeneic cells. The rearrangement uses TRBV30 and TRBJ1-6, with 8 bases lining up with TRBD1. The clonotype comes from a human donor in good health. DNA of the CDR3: TGTGCCTACGACAGGGGTGGTTCACCCCTCCACTTT. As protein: CAYDRGGSPLHF.